This TCR beta chain emerged from a study of T-cell memory formation after mild COVID-19. Notes on this clonotype: The antigen is unknown.

TCRdb reprocessed the 5' RACE reads via MiXCR and lists one record per CDR3 protein. The sample contains about 190,000 distinct CDR3 sequences, 10% to 13% of which appear only once. Whole-study results and caveats: Contracting clones localized mainly to CM and EM when CD4+ and mainly to EMRA when CD8+.

This sequence was found in a man aged 18 to 29 who had mild COVID-19 (a few samples of this study predate the infection). Cell type and time point are not known. The sample comprised PBMCs or a T cell subset sorted from them (not recorded which).

The CDR3 DNA reads TGTGCCAGCAGTTTATGGAAGAATAGCAATCAGCCCCAGCATTTT. Protein: CASSLWKNSNQPQHF. The V and J genes are TRBV27 and TRBJ1-5; no definite D call. V was clipped by 1 base and J by 0 bases, with 7 bases between them. The CDR3 contains 15 residues. Germline CDR1 MNHEY, CDR2 SMNVEV (reference sequence).